This T cell receptor (beta chain) was found in a study of beta chain features in type 1 diabetes. On the study more broadly: All samples together contributed approximately 100 million sorted cells for examination. Overall study results and limits: Diminished insertions and augmented deletions at VDJ junctions characterized type 1 diabetes patients. Among all four CD4+ subsets, Type 1 diabetes patients had TCRB CDR3s that were moderately but significantly shorter. Compared with healthy donors, patients appeared to share more similar naive, central memory and regulatory TCRB repertoires.

Deletions cut 2 bases from V and 1 base from J, with 13 bases between. The CDR3 spans 16 residues. The V gene's germline CDR1 is SEHNR and CDR2 FQNEAQ (reference sequence). Reverse transcribing all isolated RNA meant expressed TCRB transcripts were sequenced. Profiling relied on immunoSEQ multiplex PCR, and the TCRdb table lists in-frame clones only, not all of them. The sample holds approximately 170,000 clones; 7% to 9% are singletons and the top ten take approximately 0.54%. One heparinised blood draw averaging around 100 mL was given by each donor. About this clone itself: The antigen remains unidentified.

The sequenced sample was central memory CD4+ T cells from blood. The receptor was derived from a man between 18 and 29 years old with type 1 diabetes. V is TRBV7-9 and J is TRBJ2-3, with no clear D. The CDR3 spells CASSLYHRQGTDTQYF. CDR3 in DNA: TGTGCCAGCAGCTTATATCATAGGCAGGGCACAGATACGCAGTATTTT.